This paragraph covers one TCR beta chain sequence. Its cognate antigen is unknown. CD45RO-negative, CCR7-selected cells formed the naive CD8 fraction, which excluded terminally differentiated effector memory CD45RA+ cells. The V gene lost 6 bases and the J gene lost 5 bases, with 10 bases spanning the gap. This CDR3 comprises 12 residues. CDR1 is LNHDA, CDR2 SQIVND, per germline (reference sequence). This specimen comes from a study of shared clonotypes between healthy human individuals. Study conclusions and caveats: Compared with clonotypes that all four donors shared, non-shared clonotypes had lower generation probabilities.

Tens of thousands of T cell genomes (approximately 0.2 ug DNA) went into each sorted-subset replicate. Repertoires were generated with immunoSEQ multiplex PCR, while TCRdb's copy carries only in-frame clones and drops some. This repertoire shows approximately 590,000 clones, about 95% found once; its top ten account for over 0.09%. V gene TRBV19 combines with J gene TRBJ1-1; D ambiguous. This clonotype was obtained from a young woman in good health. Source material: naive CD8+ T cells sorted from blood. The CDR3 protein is CASRAGRTEAFF. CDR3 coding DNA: TGTGCCAGTAGGGCGGGCAGAACTGAAGCTTTCTTT.